A single sample gave rise to the 21 T cell receptor beta chains below, sequenced in a study of CD8+CD57+ T cells in acquired aplastic anemia. Genomic DNA served as template for TCR beta VDJ and CDR3 profiling. Using its own MiXCR run on the reads, TCRdb lists one record per CDR3 protein. The table shows 200,000 to 250,000 distinct CDR3 sequences, with around half occurring only once. The patients chosen for sequencing had shown expansion of CD8+CD57+ cells (detected by flow cytometry). Source material: sorted CD4+, CD8+, or CD8+CD57+ T cells (not recorded which) from PBMCs. The receptors come from a human donor with aplastic anemia.

Of note for this clonotype: At one of its ends the junction is not consistent with the germline gene, which may arise from a read error. The gene calls are TRBV12-3 or TRBV12-4 and TRBJ1-2, with 7 bases identical to TRBD1. The CDR3 consists of 14 residues. Written as DNA, the CDR3 is TGTGCCAGCAGTGACGCAGGGGGAAACTATGGCTACGCCTTC. Translated, it gives CASSDAGGNYGYAF.

J is TRBJ2-7 and V is TRBV20-1, with D possibly being TRBD2 (5 bases). The CDR3 totals 13 residues. CDR1 DFQATT and CDR2 SNEGSKA come from the germline V gene (reference sequence). V lost 0 bases, J lost 3 bases, and 9 bases lay in between. CDR3 amino acids: CSARDGSLYEQYF. The CDR3 region has the DNA TGCAGTGCTAGAGATGGGAGCCTCTACGAGCAGTACTTC.

This clonotype was recorded many times. The chain uses TRBV20-1 and TRBJ1-3; the D gene is possibly TRBD1 (5 bases). Between the trimmed V and J ends, which lost 0 bases and 2 bases, there was a span of 11 bases. The CDR3 contains 15 residues. Germline V gives CDR1 DFQATT, CDR2 SNEGSKA (reference sequence). CDR3: CSARDKAGAGNTIYF. In nucleotides, the CDR3 is TGCAGTGCTAGAGATAAGGCGGGGGCTGGAAACACCATATATTTT.

The rearrangement joins TRBV29-1 to TRBJ1-2; 7 positions agree with TRBD1. CDR3 length equals 13 residues. The V segment lost 6 bases and the J segment 4 bases; nucleotides outside the gene matches: 8. CDR1 is SQVTM, CDR2 ANQGSEA, per germline. This CDR3 is CSVGRQGGYGYTF. The CDR3 nucleotides are TGCAGCGTCGGGCGACAGGGCGGCTATGGCTACACCTTC.

This rearrangement joins TRBV10-1 to TRBJ1-2; no clear D. CDR1 WNHNN and CDR2 SYGVQD come from the germline V gene (reference sequence). This CDR3 has 16 residues. The V end lost 6 bases, the J end lost 13 bases, and 30 bases lay between the germline ends. CDR3 region: CASSPGGDLVHGYRTF. CDR3 bases: TGCGCCAGCAGCCCCGGCGGAGACCTCGTCCATGGCTATCGCACCTTC.

The rearrangement joins TRBV7-9 to TRBJ2-7; D unresolved. The V end was cut by 6 bases, the J end by 0 bases, with 12 bases between. The CDR3 is 14 residues long. CDR1 is SEHNR, CDR2 FQNEAQ, per germline (reference sequence). CDR3 in DNA: TGTGCCAGCAGTCGCGAACCGAGCTCCTACGAGCAGTACTTC. This gives the protein CASSREPSSYEQYF.

Points on this clonotype: At one boundary the junction diverges from the germline segment, which might be a read error. The chain is built from TRBV28 and TRBJ1-5, with D perhaps TRBD1 (6 bases). CDR1 MDHEN and CDR2 SYDVKM come from the germline V gene. CDR3 size: 15 residues. In nucleotides, the CDR3 is TGTGCCAGCAGCAGCCCGGACAGTAGCAATCAGCCCCAGCACTTT. As protein: CASSSPDSSNQPQHF. The whole variable domain, filled in from reference TRBV28 and TRBJ1-5, reads DVKVTQSSRYLVKRTGEKVFLECVQDMDHENMFWYRQDPGLGLRLIYFSYDVKMKEKGDIPEGYSVSREKKERFSLILESASTNQTSMYLCASSSPDSSNQPQHFGDGTRLSIL.

The CDR3 nucleotides are TGTGCCAGCAGCGTCGGACAGGGGAGCACCGGGGAGCTGTTTTTT. Amino acid sequence: CASSVGQGSTGELFF. The V gene is TRBV7-7, the J gene TRBJ2-2; 9 bases are a match to TRBD1. The CDR3 has 15 amino acids. Unmatched junction bases numbered 5, after V lost 5 bases and J lost 4 bases. From germline, CDR1 is SSHAT and CDR2 FNYEAQ (reference sequence).

The chain employs TRBV30 and TRBJ2-6; possibly TRBD1 or TRBD2 for D (6 bases each). CDR1 and CDR2 (germline): GTSNPN, SVGIG (reference sequence). This CDR3 has 16 amino acids. Trimming took 2 bases from V and 1 from J, leaving 12 bases between them. The CDR3 here is CAWSSGGASGANVLTF. The CDR3 DNA follows: TGTGCCTGGAGTTCCGGGGGCGCATCTGGGGCCAACGTCCTGACTTTC.

This clonotype was detected ten times or more. The gene calls are TRBV30 and TRBJ1-1; no reliable D call. V was trimmed by 1 base and J by 5 bases, leaving 5 bases between them. The CDR3 is made up of 11 amino acids. CDR1 is GTSNPN, CDR2 SVGIG, per germline (reference sequence). The CDR3 spells CAWSDGTEAFF. CDR3 DNA sequence: TGTGCCTGGAGTGATGGGACTGAAGCTTTCTTT.

The chain links TRBV5-6 to TRBJ2-1; D is possibly TRBD2 (5 bases). CDR1 is SGHDT and CDR2 is YYEEEE in the germline V gene. CDR3 length: 16 residues. The germline V and J ends were trimmed by 3 bases and 7 bases, with 20 bases remaining between them. The CDR3 sequence: CASSWPSTGRGNEQFF. CDR3 in DNA: TGTGCCAGCAGCTGGCCTAGCACGGGGAGAGGTAATGAGCAGTTCTTC.

The table lists this clonotype with many counts. J is TRBJ1-2 and V is TRBV9; 7 bases align to TRBD1. The length of the CDR3 is 15 residues. J gave up 4 bases and V 3 bases, and 9 bases lay outside the gene matches. CDR1 is SGDLS and CDR2 is YYNGEE in the germline V gene. CDR3 protein: CASSGSDRDPYGYTF. CDR3 DNA: TGTGCCAGCAGCGGCAGCGACAGGGACCCCTATGGCTACACCTTC.

The chain has TRBV7-9 and TRBJ1-5; TRBD1 aligns across 7 bases. The CDR3 has 12 amino acids. J was trimmed by 14 bases and V by 5 bases; bases with no gene match: 9. Germline V lookup: CDR1 SEHNR, CDR2 FQNEAQ (reference sequence). The CDR3 reads CASSPGQPYEHF. DNA of the CDR3: TGTGCCAGCAGCCCGGGACAGCCCTACGAGCATTTT.

CDR3 protein: CASSVVSETQYF. The CDR3 DNA is TGTGCCAGCAGCGTGGTTTCGGAGACCCAGTACTTC. This sequence joins TRBV11-1 and TRBJ2-5; D ambiguous. Trimming took 5 bases from V and 5 from J, leaving 9 bases between them. The CDR3 totals 12 residues. Germline CDR1 reads SGHAT; CDR2 reads FQDESV (reference sequence). The variable domain in full, with the rest retrieved from reference TRBV11-1 and TRBJ2-5, is EAEVAQSPRYKITEKSQAVAFWCDPISGHATLYWYRQILGQGPELLVQFQDESVVDDSQLPKDRFSAERLKGVDSTLKIQPAELGDSAMYLCASSVVSETQYFGPGTRLLVL.

This clonotype has a handful of counts. Just one base apart from a much larger clone, this may be a read error. This chain uses TRBV6-6 with TRBJ1-2; the D is unclear. Germline CDR1 is MNHNY and CDR2 is SVGAGI (reference sequence). CDR3 size: 12 residues. The CDR3 spells CASSYSYYGCTF. The CDR3 DNA follows: TGTGCCAGCAGTTACAGTTATTATGGCTGCACCTTC.

This clonotype has only a few counts. The rearrangement joins TRBV24-1 to TRBJ1-2; 7 bases align to TRBD1. This CDR3 is 13 amino acids long. J gave up 6 bases and V 5 bases, and 5 bases lay outside the gene matches. Germline loops: CDR1 KGHDR, CDR2 SFDVKD. The CDR3 DNA follows: TGTGCCACCAGTGTACAGGGGAATGATGGCTACACCTTC. It yields the protein CATSVQGNDGYTF.

V gene TRBV30 combines with J gene TRBJ1-4; the D gene is possibly TRBD1 (5 bases). The germline V gene has CDR1 GTSNPN and CDR2 SVGIG (reference sequence). The CDR3 extends over 16 amino acids. Trimming stripped 0 bases from V and 8 bases from J, with 19 bases between. The CDR3: CAWSVSIGGGREKLFF. The CDR3 nucleotides are TGTGCCTGGAGTGTATCTATTGGGGGAGGACGGGAAAAACTGTTTTTT.

This clonotype was seen ten or more times. This chain connects TRBV9 to TRBJ1-2; 7 positions match TRBD1. The ends lost 7 bases at V and 4 bases at J; junction bases unmatched: 4. CDR3 length: 12 amino acids. CDR1 is SGDLS, CDR2 YYNGEE, per germline. CDR3 residues: CASGGTAYGYTF. CDR3 bases: TGTGCCAGCGGGGGGACAGCCTATGGCTACACCTTC.

J is TRBJ1-6 and V is TRBV12-3 or TRBV12-4; D is undetermined. The CDR3 is made up of 13 amino acids. V was shortened by 0 bases and J by 13 bases, with 10 bases between the two germline ends. Written as DNA, the CDR3 is TGTGCCAGCAGTTTAGCCGGACCCCAGCCCCTCCACTTT. Its protein is CASSLAGPQPLHF.

This clonotype was counted at least ten times. J is TRBJ2-7 and V is TRBV11-2; the D is unclear. CDR3 length equals 13 residues. V dropped 1 base and J dropped 7 bases, with 11 bases sitting between them. CDR1 and CDR2 from the germline V gene are SGHAT and FQNNGV. The CDR3 reads CASSLALREEQYF. CDR3 sequence (DNA): TGTGCCAGCAGCTTAGCCCTCCGCGAGGAGCAGTACTTC. The full variable domain, in which reference TRBV11-2 and TRBJ2-7 provide the parts outside the CDR3, is EAGVAQSPRYKIIEKRQSVAFWCNPISGHATLYWYQQILGQGPKLLIQFQNNGVVDDSQLPKDRFSAERLKGVDSTLKIQPAKLEDSAVYLCASSLALREEQYFGPGTRLTVT.

Of note for this clonotype: This sequence may be a read error, since a much larger clone differs from it by one base. The V call is TRBV12-3 or TRBV12-4, the J call TRBJ2-7, with TRBD2 matching over 7 bases. CDR3 length: 14 amino acids. V was pared by 4 bases and J by 5 bases, with 8 bases of the junction left unmatched. CDR3 DNA: TGTGCCAGCAGTTACTTGGGGGGGGATGACGAGCAGTACTTC. Amino acids: CASSYLGGDDEQYF.